This T cell receptor beta chain was identified in a study of CD8 T cells in Susac syndrome. Reverse transcription used roughly 0.5 to 1 ug RNA and random hexamers. A single record per CDR3 protein comes from TCRdb applying MiXCR to the immunoSEQ multiplex PCR reads. This table has roughly 300,000 distinct CDR3 sequences, roughly 84% appearing once. The germline CDR1 and CDR2 sequences are LGHDT and YNNKEL (reference sequence). The V end was cut by 1 base, the J end by 7 bases, with 11 bases between. This CDR3 comprises 13 residues. Included as multiple sclerosis controls were treatment-naive patients who had stable or active relapsing-remitting disease.

The clonotype originates from a human donor with multiple sclerosis. This chain links TRBV3-1 with TRBJ2-7; D not certain. What was sequenced was CD8+ T cells from PBMCs. The CDR3 region has the DNA TGTGCCAGCAGCCAAGGGCTGGCGGAAGAGCAGTACTTC. It specifies CASSQGLAEEQYF.